This paragraph covers one TCR beta chain sequence. Its antigen is currently unknown. The data were taken from a study of cytotoxic CD8 clonotypes in ibrutinib-treated CLL. General study results and limits: Baseline values of clonality outstripped age-matched healthy donors and followed circulating CD8+ T-cell counts. Having risen at ibrutinib response, clonality had fallen back toward baseline by progression.

The repertoire was sequenced with immunoSEQ multiplex PCR; TCRdb's copy has only in-frame clones and lacks some. The table shows 30,000 to 35,000 clones, with more than 65% occurring only once. Germline V gives CDR1 MGHRA, CDR2 YSYEKL. V was clipped by 3 bases and J by 5 bases; unmatched bases: 3. This CDR3 has 14 residues. This specimen was PBMCs, taken before ibrutinib treatment. The rearrangement uses TRBV4-1 and TRBJ2-3; 9 nucleotides match TRBD1. The source is a human donor with chronic lymphocytic leukemia. The CDR3 loop is CASSHRQGGDTQYF. CDR3 DNA sequence: TGCGCCAGCAGCCACAGACAGGGGGGAGATACGCAGTATTTT.